The entry below gives a single T cell receptor (beta chain) sequence along with its context. The antigen is unknown. The sample is drawn from a study of cytomegalovirus exposure and HLA in healthy donors. Whole-study findings and limits: Clusters of TCRs from the first cohort tended to co-occur in the 120 validation repertoires (as a later analysis found).

Sequencing used immunoSEQ multiplex PCR; TCRdb keeps in-frame clones, though not all of them. The table includes approximately 140,000 clones, approximately 86% detected once. The CDR3 is made up of 14 amino acids. V was cut by 1 base and J by 1 base, with 8 bases left in between. The germline V gene has CDR1 MNHNY and CDR2 SVGAGI (reference sequence). Sequenced: PBMCs. The sequence was collected from a man between 18 and 35 years old in good health and CMV-seropositive. This chain links TRBV6-6 with TRBJ2-7; unclear D gene. This chain's CDR3 is CASSYFYRSYEQYF. CDR3 DNA: TGTGCCAGCAGTTACTTCTACAGATCCTACGAGCAGTACTTC.